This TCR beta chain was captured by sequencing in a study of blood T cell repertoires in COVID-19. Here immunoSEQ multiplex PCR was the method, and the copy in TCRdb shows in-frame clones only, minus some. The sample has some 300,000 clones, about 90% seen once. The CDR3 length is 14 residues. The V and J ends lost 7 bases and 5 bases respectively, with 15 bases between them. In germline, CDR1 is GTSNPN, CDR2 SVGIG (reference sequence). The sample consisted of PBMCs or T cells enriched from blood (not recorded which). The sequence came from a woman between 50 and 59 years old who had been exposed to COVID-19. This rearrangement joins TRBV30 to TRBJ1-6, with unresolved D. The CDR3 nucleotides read TGTGCCTCGACCGGGAGGACCGATAATTCACCCCTCCACTTT. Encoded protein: CASTGRTDNSPLHF.